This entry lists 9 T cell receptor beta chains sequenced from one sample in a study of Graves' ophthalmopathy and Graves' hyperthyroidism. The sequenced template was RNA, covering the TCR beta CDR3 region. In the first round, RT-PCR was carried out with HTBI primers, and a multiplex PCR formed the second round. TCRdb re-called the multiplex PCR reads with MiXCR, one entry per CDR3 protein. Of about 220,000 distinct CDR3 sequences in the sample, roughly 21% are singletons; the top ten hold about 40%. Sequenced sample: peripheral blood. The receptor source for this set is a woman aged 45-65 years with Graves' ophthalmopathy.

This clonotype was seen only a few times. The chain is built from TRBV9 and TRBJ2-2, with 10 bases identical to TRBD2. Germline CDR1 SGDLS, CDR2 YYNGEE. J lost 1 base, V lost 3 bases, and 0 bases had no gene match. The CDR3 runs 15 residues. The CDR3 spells CASSGTSGNTGELFF. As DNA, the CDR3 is TGTGCCAGCAGCGGGACTAGCGGGAACACCGGGGAGCTGTTTTTT. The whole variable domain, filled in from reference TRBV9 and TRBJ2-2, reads DSGVTQTPKHLITATGQRVTLRCSPRSGDLSVYWYQQSLDQGLQFLIQYYNGEERAKGNILERFSAQQFPDLHSELNLSSLELGDSALYFCASSGTSGNTGELFFGEGSRLTVL.

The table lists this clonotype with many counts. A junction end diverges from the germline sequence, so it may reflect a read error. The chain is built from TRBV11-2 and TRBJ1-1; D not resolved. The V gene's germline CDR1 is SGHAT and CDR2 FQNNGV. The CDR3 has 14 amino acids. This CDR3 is CASSPSAAQAEAFF. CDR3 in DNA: TGTGCCAGCAGCCCAAGTGCCGCCCAAGCTGAAGCTTTCTTC.

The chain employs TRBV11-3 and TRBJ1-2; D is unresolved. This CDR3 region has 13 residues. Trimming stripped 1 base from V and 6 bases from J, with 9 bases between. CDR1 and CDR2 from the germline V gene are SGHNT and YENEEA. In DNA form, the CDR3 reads TGTGCCAGCAGCTTAGGGGAGGGTGATGGCTACACCTTC. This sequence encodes CASSLGEGDGYTF. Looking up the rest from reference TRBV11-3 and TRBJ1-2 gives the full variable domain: EAGVVQSPRYKIIEKKQPVAFWCNPISGHNTLYWYLQNLGQGPELLIRYENEEAVDDSQLPKDRFSAERLKGVDSTLKIQPAELGDSAVYLCASSLGEGDGYTFGSGTRLTVV.

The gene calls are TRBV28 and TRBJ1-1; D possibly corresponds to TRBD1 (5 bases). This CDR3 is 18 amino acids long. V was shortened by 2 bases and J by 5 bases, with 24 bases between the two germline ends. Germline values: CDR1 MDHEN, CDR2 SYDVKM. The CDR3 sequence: CASSLARFFSGGRTEAFF. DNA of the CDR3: TGTGCCAGCAGTTTAGCTCGCTTCTTCTCCGGGGGGAGGACTGAAGCTTTCTTT.

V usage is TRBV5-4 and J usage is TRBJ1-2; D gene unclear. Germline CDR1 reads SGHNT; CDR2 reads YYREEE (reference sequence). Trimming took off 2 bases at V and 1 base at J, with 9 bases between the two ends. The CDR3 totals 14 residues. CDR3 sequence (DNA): TGTGCCAGCAGCTTAGGACGCCATAACTATGGCTACACCTTC. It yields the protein CASSLGRHNYGYTF.

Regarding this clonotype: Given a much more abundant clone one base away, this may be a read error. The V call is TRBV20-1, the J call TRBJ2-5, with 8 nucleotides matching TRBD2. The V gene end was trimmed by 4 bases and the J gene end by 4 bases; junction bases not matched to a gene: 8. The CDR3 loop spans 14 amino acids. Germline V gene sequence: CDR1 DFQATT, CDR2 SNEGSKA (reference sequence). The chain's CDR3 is CSATKSGLGETQYF. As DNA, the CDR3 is TGCAGTGCTACGAAGTCGGGACTAGGAGAGACCCAGTACTTC.

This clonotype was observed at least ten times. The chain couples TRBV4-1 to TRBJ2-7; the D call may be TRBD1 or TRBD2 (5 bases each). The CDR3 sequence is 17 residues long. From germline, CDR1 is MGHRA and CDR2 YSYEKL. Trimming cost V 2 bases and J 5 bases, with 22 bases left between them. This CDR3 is CASSQSVSGPGTHEQYF. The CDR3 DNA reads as TGCGCCAGCAGCCAAAGCGTGTCGGGACCAGGTACCCACGAGCAGTACTTC.

CDR3 nucleotide sequence: TGTGCCACCAGCGGCGGGACAGGGGATTCACCCCTCCACTTT. It encodes CATSGGTGDSPLHF. This chain joins TRBV15 and TRBJ1-6; the match to TRBD1 covers 10 bases. Germline V CDR1 and CDR2: LNHNV, YYDKDF (reference sequence). The CDR3 has 14 residues. The V gene end was trimmed by 5 bases and the J gene end by 8 bases; junction bases not matched to a gene: 3.

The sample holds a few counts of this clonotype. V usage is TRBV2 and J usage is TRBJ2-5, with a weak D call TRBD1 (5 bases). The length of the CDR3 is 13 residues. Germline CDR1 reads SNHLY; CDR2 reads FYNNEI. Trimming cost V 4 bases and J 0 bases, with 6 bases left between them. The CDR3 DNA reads TGTGCCAGCAGTGGACAGTACCAAGAGACCCAGTACTTC. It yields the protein CASSGQYQETQYF.